Following are 28 T cell receptor beta chains from one sample sequenced in a study of cytomegalovirus exposure and HLA in healthy donors (dated by TCRdb to between 2016 and 2019). Receptor amplification or capture employed the immunoSEQ multiplex PCR assay. The multiplex PCR relied on a mix of 60 forward primers for TCR Vbeta segments and 13 reverse primers for TCR Jbeta segments. The source is immuneACCESS, and TCRdb retained only in-frame sequences with V and J called. Part of the clones is not carried over; for the studies checked, unresolved V genes explain less than half of this, and the remainder is unexplained. The sample profile shows tens of thousands of clones; about 80% of them were found once. The ten largest clones take up roughly 4% of the sample. The sample comprised PBMCs. The receptor set was obtained from a man between 25 and 39 years old in good health and CMV-seronegative.

This clone was counted a single time. The V call is TRBV27, the J call TRBJ2-5; D is possibly TRBD2 (7 bases). From germline, CDR1 is MNHEY and CDR2 SMNVEV (reference sequence). The V end was cut by 8 bases, the J end by 5 bases, with 21 bases between. CDR3 length: 15 amino acids. For the CDR3, the DNA is TGTGCCAGCGAGCTGGGGGGGCCGAGGGGGGAGACCCAGTACTTC. It translates to CASELGGPRGETQYF.

The genes are TRBV28 and TRBJ2-3, with 8 positions matching TRBD2. The CDR3 spans 17 residues. CDR1 is MDHEN, CDR2 SYDVKM, per germline. V lost 4 bases and J lost 5; bases outside the gene matches: 14. The CDR3 region is CASSSTRTGGQIDTQYF. CDR3 bases: TGTGCCAGCAGTTCCACTCGAACGGGGGGGCAAATAGATACGCAGTATTTT.

The CDR3 spells CASGTAGGHTGELFF. CDR3 sequence (DNA): TGTGCCAGCGGGACAGCGGGGGGTCACACCGGGGAGCTGTTTTTT. This chain uses TRBV7-9 with TRBJ2-2; 9 bases map to TRBD2. The V and J ends lost 8 bases and 3 bases, in that order; junction bases with no gene match: 7. The germline CDR1 and CDR2 sequences are SEHNR and FQNEAQ (reference sequence). The CDR3 has 15 amino acids.

The rearrangement uses TRBV10-3 and TRBJ2-2; 7 nucleotides agree with TRBD1. J lost 7 bases, V lost 11 bases, and 10 bases had no gene match. Germline V CDR1 and CDR2: ENHRY, SYGVKD. The CDR3 sequence is 13 residues long. The CDR3 protein is CAHRATGDGELFF. Here the CDR3 DNA reads TGTGCCCATCGGGCCACAGGGGACGGGGAGCTGTTTTTT.

This clone was picked up a small number of times. The chain has TRBV5-4 and TRBJ2-1; 11 bases match TRBD2. The CDR3 is 16 amino acids. CDR1 is SGHNT, CDR2 YYREEE, per germline (reference sequence). With V trimmed by 4 bases and J by 2 bases, 5 bases remained unmatched. The CDR3 DNA sequence: TGTGCCAGCAGCCTGGGACTAGCGGAACCCTACAATGAGCAGTTCTTC. It encodes CASSLGLAEPYNEQFF.

This clone was picked up many times. This chain links TRBV4-1 with TRBJ2-7; D is ambiguous. Germline CDR1 reads MGHRA; CDR2 reads YSYEKL. Trimming removed 4 bases at V and 7 bases at J, with 5 bases between. CDR3 size: 10 residues. Here the CDR3 DNA reads TGCGCCAGCAGCCCACTAGAGCAGTACTTC. Translating gives CASSPLEQYF.

This clone was counted once. The genes are TRBV19 and TRBJ2-2, with TRBD2 matching over 7 bases. V gave up 8 bases and J gave up 3 bases; unmatched junction bases: 6. Per germline, CDR1 LNHDA and CDR2 SQIVND (reference sequence). CDR3 length: 14 amino acids. The chain's CDR3 is CASGWGGDTGELFF. Written as DNA, the CDR3 is TGTGCCAGTGGCTGGGGGGGGGACACCGGGGAGCTGTTTTTT.

V gene TRBV4-3 combines with J gene TRBJ2-1; tentative D call: TRBD1 (5 bases). The CDR3 length is 13 residues. Germline CDR1 reads LGHNA; CDR2 reads YSLEER. V gave up 0 bases and J gave up 8 bases, with 8 bases separating them. CDR3: CASSQDRGYEQFF. CDR3 coding DNA: TGCGCCAGCAGCCAAGATAGGGGTTATGAGCAGTTCTTC.

The CDR3 loop reads CASSRGQINNSPLHF. The CDR3 nucleotides are TGTGCCAGCAGCAGAGGACAGATCAATAATTCACCCCTCCACTTT. V is TRBV5-4 and J is TRBJ1-6, with D perhaps TRBD1 (6 bases). Germline-derived CDR1 and CDR2 are SGHNT and YYREEE (reference sequence). This CDR3 contains 15 residues. V was cut by 4 bases and J by 5 bases, with 13 bases left in between.

The rearrangement joins TRBV11-3 to TRBJ2-2; a possible D gene is TRBD2 (6 bases). CDR1 and CDR2 from the germline V gene are SGHNT and YENEEA. There are 15 residues in the CDR3. The ends were cut back, 6 bases at V and 3 bases at J, with 14 bases in the middle. The chain's CDR3 is CASRPQGGDTGELFF. CDR3 DNA sequence: TGTGCCAGCAGGCCGCAGGGAGGAGACACCGGGGAGCTGTTTTTT.

This rearrangement joins TRBV9 to TRBJ2-2; weak D call: TRBD1 (6 bases). The CDR3 runs 14 residues. Trimming stripped 5 bases from V and 0 bases from J, with 8 bases between. Germline V gene lookup returns CDR1 SGDLS and CDR2 YYNGEE. The CDR3 DNA sequence: TGTGCCAGCAGGAGACAGGCGAACACCGGGGAGCTGTTTTTT. Its translation: CASRRQANTGELFF.

This clone has only one observation. The chain carries TRBV14 and TRBJ1-1; D remains ambiguous. The CDR3 length is 14 residues. Germline loops: CDR1 SGHDN, CDR2 FVKESK. V was clipped by 0 bases and J by 11 bases, with 16 bases between them. The CDR3 DNA reads as TGTGCCAGCAGCCAAGATCCACTAAGCCGTAGGGCTTTCTTT. It is translated as CASSQDPLSRRAFF.

The V call is TRBV5-4, the J call TRBJ2-2; 9 bases map to TRBD1. This CDR3 contains 14 residues. Trimming at V came to 3 bases and at J to 6 bases, leaving 3 bases not matched to a gene. Germline loops: CDR1 SGHNT, CDR2 YYREEE (reference sequence). The CDR3 spells CASSSDRGPGELFF. In DNA form, the CDR3 reads TGTGCCAGCAGCTCGGACAGGGGACCCGGGGAGCTGTTTTTT.

A note on this clone: A read error may produce the germline difference seen at one junction end. The V call is TRBV7-9, the J call TRBJ1-6, with D maybe TRBD1 (6 bases). From germline, CDR1 is SEHNR and CDR2 FQNEAQ (reference sequence). The CDR3 is 15 amino acids. CDR3 coding DNA: TGTTCCAGCAGCCCCCGTGGGACAAGTGGCTCACCCCTCCACTTT. This encodes CSSSPRGTSGSPLHF.

This chain connects TRBV4-2 to TRBJ2-5, with 10 positions matching TRBD2. With V trimmed by 0 bases and J by 4 bases, 5 bases remained unmatched. This CDR3 is built from 16 residues. The germline V gene encodes CDR1 LGHNA and CDR2 YNFKEQ. Here the CDR3 DNA reads TGTGCCAGCAGCCAAGACCCTAGCGGGGGTGCAGAGACCCAGTACTTC. Its translation is CASSQDPSGGAETQYF.

The chain is built from TRBV5-6 and TRBJ2-7; a possible D gene is TRBD1 (6 bases). The germline V and J ends were trimmed by 0 bases and 6 bases, with 10 bases remaining between them. Germline V gene sequence: CDR1 SGHDT, CDR2 YYEEEE. The CDR3 sequence is 13 residues long. CDR3: CASSLGGRGEQYF. The CDR3 region has the DNA TGTGCCAGCAGCTTGGGGGGGCGCGGCGAGCAGTACTTC.

The chain couples TRBV6-5 to TRBJ2-1, with 7 bases identical to TRBD1. CDR3 length: 12 residues. The J segment lost 12 bases and the V segment lost 6 bases, leaving 8 bases of the junction unmatched. Germline lookup yields CDR1 MNHEY and CDR2 SVGAGI. The CDR3 DNA is TGTGCCAGCAGAGCCCCGTGGGACAGGCAGTTCTTC. Protein product: CASRAPWDRQFF.

The V gene is TRBV4-1, the J gene TRBJ2-5, with 8 bases identical to TRBD2. Germline assignment: CDR1 MGHRA and CDR2 YSYEKL. This CDR3 has 14 residues. With V trimmed by 1 base and J by 5 bases, 3 bases remained unmatched. The CDR3 here is CASSQGPGGETQYF. For the CDR3, the DNA is TGCGCCAGCAGCCAAGGGCCGGGGGGGGAGACCCAGTACTTC.

This chain connects TRBV6-6 to TRBJ2-1, with 15 bases identical to TRBD2. This CDR3 contains 15 residues. Germline values: CDR1 MNHNY, CDR2 SVGAGI (reference sequence). V shed 5 bases and J 8 bases; nucleotides not matched to a gene: 4. CDR3 loop: CASSRTSGGVDEQFF. The DNA for the CDR3 is TGTGCCAGCAGTCGGACTAGCGGGGGGGTAGATGAGCAGTTCTTC.

The V and J genes are TRBV5-4 and TRBJ2-5; D might be TRBD2 (5 bases). This CDR3 comprises 14 residues. The V gene's germline CDR1 is SGHNT and CDR2 YYREEE (reference sequence). The ends were cut back, 4 bases at V and 5 bases at J, with 15 bases in the middle. The CDR3 region is CASSPRGKRETQYF. The CDR3 nucleotides read TGTGCCAGCAGCCCCCGGGGAAAAAGGGAGACCCAGTACTTC.

For this clone: Additional DNA sequences in this sample encode the identical CDR3. The chain recombines TRBV9 with TRBJ1-2; TRBD1 might be the D (6 bases). This CDR3 has 13 amino acids. With 4 bases removed from V and 2 bases from J, the gap between germline ends came to 9 bases. Germline CDR1 and CDR2: SGDLS and YYNGEE. The CDR3 region is CASSPTGNYGYTF. CDR3 DNA sequence: TGTGCCAGCAGCCCGACAGGAAACTATGGCTACACCTTC.

This clone occurred once. CDR3 loop: CASSLDASGSVEQFF. The DNA for the CDR3 is TGTGCCAGCAGCTTGGATGCTAGCGGGAGTGTTGAGCAGTTCTTC. The chain joins TRBV5-4 to TRBJ2-1; 10 positions agree with TRBD2. CDR3 length: 15 amino acids. Trimming cost V 0 bases and J 9 bases; bases outside gene matches: 6. The germline V gene encodes CDR1 SGHNT and CDR2 YYREEE (reference sequence).

The V gene is TRBV7-2, the J gene TRBJ2-7; 9 bases are a match to TRBD1. V trimming: 6 bases; J trimming: 1 base; junction bases outside the gene matches: 13. CDR3 length: 17 residues. Germline CDR1 is SGHTA and CDR2 is FQGNSA. DNA of the CDR3: TGTGCCAGCAGTCCTACAGGGGGCCATAGACAGTCCTACGAGCAGTACTTC. Translation gives CASSPTGGHRQSYEQYF. The entire variable domain, with the rest obtained from reference TRBV7-2 and TRBJ2-7, is as follows: GAGVSQSPSNKVTEKGKDVELRCDPISGHTALYWYRQSLGQGLEFLIYFQGNSAPDKSGLPSDRFSAERTGGSVSTLTIQRTQQEDSAVYLCASSPTGGHRQSYEQYFGPGTRLTVT.

The chain couples TRBV12-5 to TRBJ1-2; 7 bases map to TRBD1. V lost 4 bases, J lost 1 base, and 9 bases stayed unmatched. Per germline, CDR1 LGHNT and CDR2 FRNRAP. The CDR3 runs 16 residues. In DNA, the CDR3 is TGTGCTAGTGGTTCTCTCAGACAGGGCCTTAACTATGGCTACACCTTC. Residues: CASGSLRQGLNYGYTF. The whole variable domain, filled in from reference TRBV12-5 and TRBJ1-2, reads DARVTQTPRHKVTEMGQEVTMRCQPILGHNTVFWYRQTMMQGLELLAYFRNRAPLDDSGMPKDRFSAEMPDATLATLKIQPSEPRDSAVYFCASGSLRQGLNYGYTFGSGTRLTVV.

This chain connects TRBV5-1 to TRBJ2-5, with 10 nucleotides matching TRBD2. The CDR3 runs 16 residues. With 4 bases clipped from V and 4 bases from J, the junction kept 10 bases outside the gene matches. Germline CDR1 and CDR2: SGHRS and YFSETQ. The CDR3 nucleotides are TGCGCCAGCAGCCTCCTAGGGGTAGCGGGGGGAGAGACCCAGTACTTC. Its translation is CASSLLGVAGGETQYF.

This clone has a single count. The genes are TRBV6-4 and TRBJ2-3; tentative D call: TRBD2 (6 bases). Germline V gene sequence: CDR1 MRHNA, CDR2 SNTAGT. Trimming removed 6 bases from V and 1 base from J, with 11 bases in between. This CDR3 is 14 amino acids long. CDR3: CASRPVAGTDTQYF. CDR3 DNA: TGTGCCAGCAGGCCGGTAGCGGGCACAGATACGCAGTATTTT.

This clone is a singleton in its sample. The V gene is TRBV5-5, the J gene TRBJ2-1; 9 bases are a match to TRBD2. Germline loops: CDR1 SGHKS, CDR2 YYEKEE (reference sequence). The CDR3 is 15 residues long. The V segment lost 5 bases and the J segment 3 bases; nucleotides outside the gene matches: 6. The CDR3 DNA reads TGTGCCAGCAGTTTAGCGGGGGACCGCTACAATGAGCAGTTCTTC. It is translated as CASSLAGDRYNEQFF. The variable domain in full, completed from reference TRBV5-5 and TRBJ2-1, reads DAGVTQSPTHLIKTRGQQVTLRCSPISGHKSVSWYQQVLGQGPQFIFQYYEKEERGRGNFPDRFSARQFPNYSSELNVNALLLGDSALYLCASSLAGDRYNEQFFGPGTRLTVL.

This clone was counted once. The J gene is TRBJ2-5, the V gene TRBV4-3; D is unclear. The end of the DNA aligns better with TRBJ2-7, so the J call may be wrong. CDR3 size: 13 residues. Germline V gene sequence: CDR1 LGHNA, CDR2 YSLEER. The CDR3 loop reads CASSQEHSYEQYF. The CDR3 DNA sequence: TGCGCCAGCAGCCAAGAGCACAGCTACGAGCAGTACTTC.